The present T cell receptor beta chain was sequenced within a study of blood T cell repertoires in COVID-19. Looking at the study overall: The samples span acute and convalescent COVID-19 from the United States, Italy and Spain. PBMCs, B-cell-depleted T cells, or T cells were the source of the cDNA or gDNA that made up the material.

From germline, CDR1 is GTSNPN and CDR2 SVGIG (reference sequence). CDR3 length: 13 residues. Trimming left V 5 bases short and J 4 bases short, with 14 bases between. In the original workflow: By means of reference gene primer amplification, nucleated cell counts were estimated. The repertoire was sequenced with immunoSEQ multiplex PCR; TCRdb's copy has only in-frame clones and lacks some. V, J and clone size reflect that table, while D and trimming were determined from the DNA. The data contain a few hundred thousand clones, around three quarters of them singletons. The gene calls are TRBV30 and TRBJ1-2; D not resolved. This TCR was sampled from a woman in her seventies with acute or convalescent COVID-19. Material: peripheral blood. The DNA of the CDR3 is TGTGCCTGGCGGGGAGCCGTCGCCTATGGCTACACCTTC. Translation: CAWRGAVAYGYTF.